This TCR beta chain derives from a study of blood T cell repertoires in COVID-19. V was trimmed by 5 bases and J by 0 bases, leaving 15 bases between them. Per the germline V gene, CDR1 is MNHEY and CDR2 is SMNVEV (reference sequence). This CDR3 contains 16 residues. Data came from immunoSEQ multiplex PCR; TCRdb stores just in-frame clones and leaves some out. In the table there are approximately 220,000 clones, approximately 88% of which are singletons. The sample taken for sequencing was peripheral blood. The chain has TRBV27 and TRBJ2-3, with D perhaps TRBD2 (6 bases). This receptor was identified in a middle-aged man with acute or convalescent COVID-19. The CDR3 loop is CASSRLPGLSTDTQYF. CDR3 coding DNA: TGTGCCAGCAGTCGACTCCCCGGACTAAGCACAGATACGCAGTATTTT.